This T cell receptor (beta chain) was captured in a study of blood T cells in healthy people across ages. This clonotype occurred many times. CDR3 length: 13 residues. V dropped 3 bases and J dropped 14; count of bases not matched to a gene: 9. The germline V gene encodes CDR1 LGHNA and CDR2 YNFKEQ. Samples had at least 6.5 million PBMCs isolated from them. A J-beta primer mix and a sample-barcoded 5' primer were used in a second PCR of about 7 to 11 cycles. Using its own MiXCR run on the 5' RACE reads, TCRdb lists one record per CDR3 protein. The sample has about 1 million distinct CDR3 sequences; around 27% are singletons. These records were also assigned to another study, of T cells of mothers and their children. Per that paper: Each donor was one of three healthy Caucasian mothers or one of their six children.

Sequenced sample: blood. The origin of this receptor is a girl aged 2 to 10 in good health. The chain recombines TRBV4-2 with TRBJ1-4, with 7 nucleotides matching TRBD1. The CDR3 DNA sequence: TGTGCCAGCAGCCAGCCGGGACAGTCGGATCTGTTTTTT. This sequence encodes CASSQPGQSDLFF.